These 14 T cell receptor beta chains were sequenced from one sample in a study of vaccination effects on CD4 cells after COVID-19. Antigen specificity for these receptors is unknown. ViraFEST used viral peptide pools to expand antigen-specific CD4+ T cells before sequencing. Once cultured for roughly nine days, the cells underwent separation to obtain CD4+ T cells. Every participant took two doses of the BNT162b2 or mRNA-1273 vaccine. TCRdb's copy holds only in-frame clones and misses some; the assay was immunoSEQ multiplex PCR. The sample lists 35,000 to 40,000 clones, 70% to 85% occurring once. Sequencing used CD4+ T cells from PBMCs cultured with HCoV-NL63 spike peptides, obtained after COVID-19 vaccination. Receptor source: a human donor who received a COVID-19 vaccine. Some clones in this sample may be carry-over from other donors' samples.

This clone came up a few times. CDR3 DNA: TGTGCCAGCAGCTTTACTAGCGGGGGCCCGCTTAATGAGCAGTTCTTC. It translates to CASSFTSGGPLNEQFF. The chain uses TRBV4-2 and TRBJ2-1, with 11 bases that match TRBD2. Germline V gene data show CDR1 as LGHNA and CDR2 as YNFKEQ. V lost 5 bases to trimming and J lost 7 bases; unmatched junction nucleotides: 10. The CDR3 covers 16 residues.

This chain connects TRBV2 to TRBJ2-1; D tentatively reads TRBD1 or TRBD2 (5 bases each). Trimming shortened V by 4 bases and J by 8 bases, and 15 bases separated the two germline ends. Germline V gene data show CDR1 as SNHLY and CDR2 as FYNNEI. This CDR3 contains 14 residues. CDR3 DNA sequence: TGTGCCAGCAGTGGTCCGGGGCTCGTAGATGAGCAGTTCTTC. It encodes CASSGPGLVDEQFF. Full variable domain (rest looked up from reference TRBV2 and TRBJ2-1): EPEVTQTPSHQVTQMGQEVILRCVPISNHLYFYWYRQILGQKVEFLVSFYNNEISEKSEIFDDQFSVERPDGSNFTLKIRSTKLEDSAMYFCASSGPGLVDEQFFGPGTRLTVL.

As concerns this clone: In the same sample, other DNA sequences code for this CDR3. V is TRBV24-1 and J is TRBJ1-4; 12 nucleotides line up with TRBD1. The ends lost 4 bases at V and 8 bases at J; junction bases unmatched: 4. The length of the CDR3 is 15 residues. CDR1 and CDR2 from the germline V gene are KGHDR and SFDVKD. In DNA form, the CDR3 reads TGTGCCACCAGTGACTCCGGGACAGGGGGCGAAAAACTGTTTTTT. Its translation: CATSDSGTGGEKLFF.

The gene calls are TRBV18 and TRBJ2-3, with no clear D. Germline CDR1 and CDR2: KGHSH and LQKENI. The CDR3 contains 13 residues. The V and J ends lost 3 bases and 11 bases respectively, with 15 bases between them. CDR3 region: CASSPVGDTGQYF. For the CDR3, the DNA is TGTGCCAGCTCACCGGTCGGCGATACCGGGCAGTATTTT.

This chain links TRBV6-6 with TRBJ1-4; D is uncertain. V was trimmed by 2 bases and J by 8 bases, leaving 18 bases between them. Germline loops: CDR1 MNHNY, CDR2 SVGAGI (reference sequence). The CDR3 sequence is 16 residues long. CDR3 protein: CASSYQGPTREEKLFF. In DNA, the CDR3 is TGTGCCAGCAGTTACCAAGGGCCCACCCGGGAGGAAAAACTGTTTTTT.

The J gene is TRBJ2-2, the V gene TRBV10-3; D ambiguous. V lost 0 bases and J 1 base, leaving 9 bases between the germline ends. Germline CDR1 is ENHRY and CDR2 is SYGVKD. The CDR3 is 16 residues long. CDR3 nucleotide sequence: TGTGCCATCAGTGAGTCGGTGGCAAGGAACACCGGGGAGCTGTTTTTT. Translated, it gives CAISESVARNTGELFF.

The chain couples TRBV20-1 to TRBJ1-1; D call uncertain. The CDR3 spans 14 residues. Germline CDR1 and CDR2: DFQATT and SNEGSKA (reference sequence). The V end was cut by 3 bases, the J end by 4 bases, with 15 bases between. The CDR3 coding sequence is TGCAGTGCTAGTTCTGGCGGAGACTTCACTGAAGCTTTCTTT. Residues: CSASSGGDFTEAFF.

This chain connects TRBV18 to TRBJ1-1, with D hard to call. V gave up 3 bases and J gave up 0 bases, with 11 bases separating them. CDR1 and CDR2 (germline): KGHSH, LQKENI. The CDR3 is 15 residues long. CDR3 nucleotide sequence: TGTGCCAGCTCACCGGTAGAACACCTGAACACTGAAGCTTTCTTT. Translated, it gives CASSPVEHLNTEAFF. Looking up the rest from reference TRBV18 and TRBJ1-1 gives the full variable domain: NAGVMQNPRHLVRRRGQEARLRCSPMKGHSHVYWYRQLPEEGLKFMVYLQKENIIDESGMPKERFSAEFPKEGPSILRIQQVVRGDSAAYFCASSPVEHLNTEAFFGQGTRLTVV.

The chain recombines TRBV5-1 with TRBJ2-6; possibly TRBD1 for D (6 bases). The V gene's germline CDR1 is SGHRS and CDR2 YFSETQ. The CDR3 runs 16 residues. V lost 4 bases and J lost 0, with 11 bases in between. In DNA form, the CDR3 reads TGCGCCAGCAGCCTGACAGGCACCTCTGGGGCCAACGTCCTGACTTTC. It translates to CASSLTGTSGANVLTF. Based on the CDR3 plus reference TRBV5-1 and TRBJ2-6, the full variable domain is KAGVTQTPRYLIKTRGQQVTLSCSPISGHRSVSWYQQTPGQGLQFLFEYFSETQRNKGNFPGRFSGRQFSNSRSEMNVSTLELGDSALYLCASSLTGTSGANVLTFGAGSRLTVL.

The rearrangement uses TRBV2 and TRBJ1-5; the D is unclear. Germline V gene lookup returns CDR1 SNHLY and CDR2 FYNNEI. The CDR3 consists of 13 residues. CDR3: CASGHGRNQPQHF. Written as DNA, the CDR3 is TGTGCTAGCGGGCACGGGAGGAATCAGCCCCAGCATTTT.

J is TRBJ2-2 and V is TRBV28; 8 bases map to TRBD1. The V and J ends lost 8 bases and 4 bases, in that order; junction bases with no gene match: 6. Germline-derived CDR1 and CDR2 are MDHEN and SYDVKM. The length of the CDR3 is 14 residues. The CDR3 nucleotides read TGTGCCAGCGGCACAGGGGGATTCACCGGGGAGCTGTTTTTT. Translation: CASGTGGFTGELFF.

V usage is TRBV7-2 and J usage is TRBJ2-1; D is uncertain. The CDR3 is 11 residues long. Trimming stripped 3 bases from V and 7 bases from J, with 4 bases between. CDR1 SGHTA and CDR2 FQGNSA come from the germline V gene. The CDR3 loop is CASSFLNEQFF. Here the CDR3 DNA reads TGTGCCAGCAGCTTTTTGAATGAGCAGTTCTTC.

The genes are TRBV9 and TRBJ2-1, with D perhaps given as TRBD1 or TRBD2 (5 bases each). The CDR3 runs 15 residues. V lost 4 bases and J lost 6, with 17 bases in between. Germline-derived CDR1 and CDR2 are SGDLS and YYNGEE. The CDR3 DNA follows: TGTGCCAGCAGCTCTCAGGCCTCAGGGACCAATGAGCAGTTCTTC. This codes for CASSSQASGTNEQFF.

The genes are TRBV18 and TRBJ2-5; D tentatively reads TRBD1 or TRBD2 (6 bases each). The CDR3 consists of 13 residues. Germline V CDR1 and CDR2: KGHSH, LQKENI. V dropped 8 bases and J dropped 5 bases, with 15 bases sitting between them. DNA for the CDR3: TGTGCCAGCCTGAGGGGGGTAGCGGAGACCCAGTACTTC. It encodes CASLRGVAETQYF.